The rows below give T cell receptor beta chains drawn from one sample of a study of control samples from healthy donors and cancer patients. TCRdb's copy holds only in-frame clones and misses some; the assay was immunoSEQ multiplex PCR. The sample consists of 130,000 or so clones, more than 80% of them appearing once. The sample comprised blood. The receptors were gathered from a man aged 35 to 55 in good health. CDR3s include the opening cysteine and the closing phenylalanine or tryptophan. The D gene is left open where the match is weak. Some rows have no size entry. The others give once, few or many, or a class for an expanded clone.

TRBJ1-2 | TRBV5-4 | NA | 14 | NA | CASSSDQGYYGYTF | TGTGCCAGCAGTTCAGATCAGGGCTACTATGGCTACACCTTC
TRBJ1-2 | TRBV24-1 | few | 16 | NA | CATKNGQMLYHYGYTF | TGTGCCACCAAGAACGGACAGATGCTTTACCACTATGGCTACACCTTC
TRBJ2-7 | TRBV9 | NA | 14 | NA | CASSVDGTSYEQYF | TGTGCCAGCAGCGTAGACGGGACCTCCTACGAGCAGTACTTC
TRBJ2-7 | TRBV5-4 | NA | 15 | NA | CASSPDGGRLYEQYF | TGTGCCAGCAGCCCGGACGGAGGACGGCTCTACGAGCAGTACTTC
TRBJ2-2 | TRBV10-1 | NA | 11 | NA | CASSDTGELFF | TGCGCCAGCAGCGACACCGGGGAGCTGTTTTTT
TRBJ2-5 | TRBV12-2 | once | 15 | NA | CASRFGSSREETQYF | TGTGCAAGTCGCTTTGGGTCTAGCAGGGAAGAGACCCAGTACTTC
TRBJ1-2 | TRBV9 | NA | 13 | NA | CASSVIVSGGYTF | TGTGCCAGCAGCGTAATCGTTTCAGGTGGCTACACCTTC
TRBJ1-3 | TRBV3-1/TRBV3-2 | NA | 18 | NA | CASSHYTLPIRNGNTIYF | TGTGCCAGCAGCCATTATACATTACCAATCCGCAATGGAAACACCATATATTTT
TRBJ2-5 | TRBV18 | NA | 12 | NA | CASSPRGETQYF | TGTGCCAGCTCACCACGGGGTGAGACCCAGTACTTC
TRBJ1-6 | TRBV7-9 | NA | 16 | NA | CASSLGAGTYNSPLHF | TGTGCCAGCAGCTTAGGGGCTGGGACCTATAATTCACCCCTCCACTTT
TRBJ2-3 | TRBV6-5 | NA | 14 | TRBD2 | CASRRGGGVDTQYF | TGTGCCAGCAGGCGGGGGGGCGGGGTAGATACGCAGTATTTT
TRBJ2-5 | TRBV25-1 | NA | 15 | TRBD1 | CASSTPDRVMETQYF | TGTGCCAGCAGTACCCCCGACAGGGTGATGGAGACCCAGTACTTC
TRBJ2-5 | TRBV9 | NA | 15 | NA | CASAGGGVGQETQYF | TGTGCCAGCGCTGGTGGAGGAGTGGGGCAAGAGACCCAGTACTTC
TRBJ1-2 | TRBV5-6 | NA | 13 | NA | CASSWTFAGGYTF | TGTGCCAGCAGCTGGACTTTCGCTGGTGGCTACACCTTC
TRBJ2-2 | TRBV6-6 | NA | 13 | NA | CASSYGGTGELFF | TGTGCCAGCAGTTACGGGGGAACCGGGGAGCTGTTTTTT
TRBJ2-2 | TRBV7-3 | NA | 13 | NA | CASTPGASGELFF | TGTGCCAGCACCCCGGGGGCGAGCGGGGAGCTGTTTTTT
TRBJ2-3 | TRBV3-1/TRBV3-2 | NA | 17 | TRBD2 | CASSRHRPGLEDSTQYF | TGTGCCAGCAGCCGACACCGACCCGGACTAGAGGATAGTACGCAGTATTTT
TRBJ1-3 | TRBV5-5 | NA | 17 | NA | CASSFRLVTASGNTIYF | TGTGCCAGCAGCTTCCGTCTCGTCACAGCCTCTGGAAACACCATATATTTT
TRBJ1-2 | TRBV4-2 | once | 16 | NA | CASSQEEAGKNYGYTF | TGTGCCAGCAGCCAAGAGGAGGCAGGGAAGAACTATGGCTACACCTTC
TRBJ1-6 | TRBV5-1 | NA | 15 | NA | CASSLDRAKNSPLHF | TGCGCCAGCAGCTTGGACAGGGCCAAAAATTCACCCCTCCACTTT
TRBJ2-3 | TRBV29-1 | NA | 13 | TRBD1 | CSADRGRTDTQYF | TGCAGCGCCGACAGGGGTAGAACAGATACGCAGTATTTT
TRBJ1-1 | TRBV28 | NA | 15 | TRBD1 | CASSWPGGKNTEAFF | TGTGCCAGCAGTTGGCCAGGGGGAAAAAACACTGAAGCTTTCTTT
TRBJ1-5 | TRBV3-1/TRBV3-2 | NA | 13 | TRBD1 | CASSRDSDQPQHF | TGTGCCAGCAGCCGGGACAGTGATCAGCCCCAGCATTTT
TRBJ2-5 | TRBV5-1 | NA | 16 | NA | CASSRRDAGIGETQYF | TGCGCCAGCAGCCGGAGGGATGCGGGAATTGGGGAGACCCAGTACTTC
TRBJ2-1 | TRBV4-1 | NA | 13 | NA | CASSQDPGNEQFF | TGCGCCAGCAGCCAAGACCCAGGCAATGAGCAGTTCTTC
TRBJ1-2 | TRBV7-2 | NA | 16 | NA | CASSLGFAPWGYGYTF | TGTGCCAGCAGCTTAGGTTTCGCGCCCTGGGGCTATGGCTACACCTTC